This TCR beta chain was recovered during a study of PD-1 blockade in classical Hodgkin lymphoma. This clone was seen just once. The CDR3 covers 16 residues. Germline-derived CDR1 and CDR2 are KGHSH and LQKENI. V lost 1 base to trimming and J lost 4 bases, with 15 bases between them. Described time point: newly diagnosed, previously untreated cHL patient sample. After PBMCs were thawed, their CD8+ T cells were isolated by magnetic negative selection. Generated by immunoSEQ multiplex PCR, the TCRdb table keeps only in-frame clones and is missing some. The sample has several thousand clones, 81% seen once; the top ten hold roughly 12%.

V usage is TRBV18 and J usage is TRBJ2-3; D possibly uses TRBD1 or TRBD2 (6 bases each). The receptor's source is a human donor with classical Hodgkin lymphoma. Sample: CD8+ T cells from blood. For the CDR3, the DNA is TGTGCCAGCTCACCACGAGGGCGGGACACATCAGATACGCAGTATTTT. Its translation: CASSPRGRDTSDTQYF.